A single TCR beta chain is shown here with its context. Its cognate antigen is unknown. The sample's time point: week 35, safety follow-up. Vaccine doses each comprised 300 ug of mutant IDH1 20-mer peptide, with topical imiquimod. These data are taken from a study of a mutant IDH1 vaccine in newly diagnosed glioma. On the study more broadly: Sex among treated patients split about 60% male, around 38% female; mean age was approximately 41 years.

The table came from immunoSEQ multiplex PCR; TCRdb's copy has only in-frame clones and leaves some out. The sample includes tens of thousands of clones, around 80% seen only once; the top ten take 12%. The germline CDR1 and CDR2 sequences are GTSNPN and SVGIG (reference sequence). V shed 1 base and J shed 10 bases, with 8 bases lying between them. This CDR3 is 11 amino acids long. This sequence originates from a man aged 35 to 55 with glioma. V gene TRBV30 combines with J gene TRBJ2-1, with D unresolved. The specimen comprised PBMCs, sampled from a glioma patient whose treatment included an IDH1 peptide vaccine. CDR3 DNA: TGTGCCTGGAGTGCAGTTAGGGAGCAGTTCTTC. It specifies CAWSAVREQFF. Supplemented by reference TRBV30 and TRBJ2-1, the full variable domain reads SQTIHQWPATLVQPVGSPLSLECTVEGTSNPNLYWYRQAAGRGLQLLFYSVGIGQISSEVPQNLSASRPQDRQFILSSKKLLLSDSGFYLCAWSAVREQFFGPGTRLTVL.